This T cell receptor (beta chain) was captured in a study of blood T cells in healthy people across ages. Regarding the study as a whole: The study regarded diversity estimates from one million T cells as underestimates.

J was trimmed by 3 bases and V by 10 bases; bases with no gene match: 6. The germline V gene has CDR1 MNHNY and CDR2 SVGAGI (reference sequence). The CDR3 loop spans 13 amino acids. Total RNA extracted from each sample amounted to at least 6 micrograms. With regard to this clonotype: Its antigen is currently unknown.

A sample-barcoded 5' primer and a J-beta primer mix were used in a second PCR of roughly 6 to 11 cycles. Every molecule of cDNA carried a tag from a template-switch adaptor with 12 random nucleotides. TCRdb itself ran the 5' RACE reads through MiXCR, one entry per CDR3 protein. The table has about 730,000 distinct CDR3 sequences, 40% to 45% seen once; the top ten hold approximately 22%. The clonotype originates from a woman in her sixties or seventies in good health. V gene TRBV6-6 combines with J gene TRBJ2-1; 7 bases fit TRBD1. Sequenced sample: blood. The CDR3 is CAITWDSYNEQFF. CDR3 DNA sequence: TGTGCCATCACCTGGGACAGCTACAATGAGCAGTTCTTC.